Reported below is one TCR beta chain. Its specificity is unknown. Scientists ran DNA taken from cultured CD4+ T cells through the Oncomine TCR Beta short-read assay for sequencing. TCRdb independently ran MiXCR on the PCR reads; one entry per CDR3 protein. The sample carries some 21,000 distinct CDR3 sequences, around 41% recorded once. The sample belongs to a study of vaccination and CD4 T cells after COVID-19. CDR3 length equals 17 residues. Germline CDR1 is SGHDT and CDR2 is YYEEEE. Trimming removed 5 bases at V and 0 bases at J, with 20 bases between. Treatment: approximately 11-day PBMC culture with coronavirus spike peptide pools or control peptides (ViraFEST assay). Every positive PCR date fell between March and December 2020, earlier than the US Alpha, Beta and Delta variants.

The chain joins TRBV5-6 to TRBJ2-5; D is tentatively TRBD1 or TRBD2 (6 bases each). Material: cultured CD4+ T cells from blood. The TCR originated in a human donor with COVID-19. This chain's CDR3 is CASRPGGPIPYQETQYF. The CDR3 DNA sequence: TGTGCCAGCAGGCCTGGGGGGCCTATCCCGTACCAAGAGACCCAGTACTTC.